The 25 T cell receptor beta chains below come from one sample, sequenced in a study of blood T cell repertoires in COVID-19. The assay was immunoSEQ multiplex PCR, and TCRdb's table has in-frame clones only and misses some. Among some 220,000 clones listed, around 82% were seen once. Material for sequencing was peripheral blood. All receptors come from a woman in her 70s with acute or convalescent COVID-19.

The chain joins TRBV2 to TRBJ2-3; no clear D. Germline values: CDR1 SNHLY, CDR2 FYNNEI. Trimming shortened V by 4 bases and J by 0 bases, and 5 bases separated the two germline ends. There are 13 residues in the CDR3. The DNA of the CDR3 is TGTGCCAGCAGTGGAGGAAGCACAGATACGCAGTATTTT. Its translation: CASSGGSTDTQYF.

The genes are TRBV15 and TRBJ1-4, with 9 bases that match TRBD1. Per germline, CDR1 LNHNV and CDR2 YYDKDF (reference sequence). The J segment lost 8 bases and the V segment lost 4 bases, leaving 8 bases of the junction unmatched. The length of the CDR3 is 15 residues. In DNA form, the CDR3 reads TGTGCCACCAGCAATTGGGGGACAGGGAACGAAAAACTGTTTTTT. Its translation is CATSNWGTGNEKLFF. Filled out from reference TRBV15 and TRBJ1-4, the complete variable domain reads DAMVIQNPRYQVTQFGKPVTLSCSQTLNHNVMYWYQQKSSQAPKLLFHYYDKDFNNEADTPDNFQSRRPNTSFCFLDIRSPGLGDTAMYLCATSNWGTGNEKLFFGSGTQLSVL.

The rearrangement uses TRBV30 and TRBJ1-6, with a possible D match to TRBD1 (6 bases). The length of the CDR3 is 13 residues. V lost 2 bases, J lost 5 bases, and 7 bases lay in between. Germline loops: CDR1 GTSNPN, CDR2 SVGIG (reference sequence). The CDR3 region has the DNA TGTGCCTGGAGTCGACAGGATAATTCACCCCTCCACTTT. It codes for CAWSRQDNSPLHF.

The CDR3 coding sequence is TGTGCCAGCAGTGACAAGCGGCCAGAGACCCAGTACTTC. Protein: CASSDKRPETQYF. V and J are TRBV2 and TRBJ2-5, with a weak D call TRBD2 (5 bases). Germline V gives CDR1 SNHLY, CDR2 FYNNEI. The CDR3 loop spans 13 amino acids. The V and J ends lost 3 bases and 4 bases respectively, with 9 bases between them.

The chain has TRBV15 and TRBJ2-7; weak D call: TRBD1 (5 bases). Germline V gene lookup returns CDR1 LNHNV and CDR2 YYDKDF (reference sequence). This CDR3 spans 15 amino acids. V gave up 2 bases and J gave up 4 bases, with 15 bases separating them. CDR3 nucleotides: TGTGCCACCAGCAGACTTCCGGACACCTCTTACGAGCAGTACTTC. Translating it yields CATSRLPDTSYEQYF.

V usage is TRBV6-6 and J usage is TRBJ2-7; 7 nucleotides line up with TRBD1. This CDR3 region has 14 residues. Germline CDR1 is MNHNY and CDR2 is SVGAGI (reference sequence). V lost 5 bases, J lost 3 bases, and 7 bases stayed unmatched. CDR3 loop: CASSPGTALYEQYV. CDR3 DNA: TGTGCCAGCAGTCCTGGGACAGCCCTCTACGAGCAGTACGTC.

This chain links TRBV7-2 with TRBJ2-7; the D gene is possibly TRBD2 (6 bases). The CDR3 runs to 15 residues. V was pared by 1 base and J by 4 bases, with 14 bases between. Germline V gives CDR1 SGHTA, CDR2 FQGNSA. CDR3 nucleotides: TGTGCCAGCAGCTTAGGTGTAGGAGGGGAATACGAGCAGTACTTC. Amino acid sequence: CASSLGVGGEYEQYF.

This chain joins TRBV10-3 and TRBJ2-2; 8 bases line up with TRBD1. Germline CDR1 is ENHRY and CDR2 is SYGVKD. The CDR3 is 14 amino acids. V shed 6 bases and J 6 bases; nucleotides not matched to a gene: 6. The CDR3 DNA reads TGTGCCATCAGGGAGACAGGGGAGTCCGGGGAGCTGTTTTTT. Translating gives CAIRETGESGELFF.

This clone was detected only a few times. V gene TRBV27 combines with J gene TRBJ2-7; TRBD1 aligns across 11 bases. CDR1 and CDR2 (germline): MNHEY, SMNVEV (reference sequence). The length of the CDR3 is 17 residues. Trimming cost V 5 bases and J 0 bases; bases outside gene matches: 9. Here the CDR3 DNA reads TGTGCCAGCAGTCCGAGGGGGGACAGGGGGTACTCCTACGAGCAGTACTTC. Encoded protein: CASSPRGDRGYSYEQYF.

The chain is built from TRBV9 and TRBJ1-5, with a tentative D call TRBD1 (6 bases). V was shortened by 3 bases and J by 4 bases, with 14 bases between the two germline ends. This CDR3 is 15 amino acids long. Germline V gives CDR1 SGDLS, CDR2 YYNGEE. CDR3 protein: CASSAGETENQPQHF. Written as DNA, the CDR3 is TGTGCCAGCAGCGCAGGGGAGACGGAAAATCAGCCCCAGCATTTT.

A single count supports this clone. The chain is built from TRBV27 and TRBJ2-5; D is possibly TRBD1 (6 bases). Trimming took off 5 bases at V and 6 bases at J, with 13 bases between the two ends. The CDR3 runs 13 residues. Germline values: CDR1 MNHEY, CDR2 SMNVEV (reference sequence). The CDR3 DNA sequence: TGTGCCAGCAGTCCTCAACAGGGAAAGACCCAGTACTTC. This encodes CASSPQQGKTQYF.

This chain uses TRBV6-5 with TRBJ2-4; 11 nucleotides match TRBD2. The CDR3 extends over 13 amino acids. V lost 4 bases to trimming and J lost 13 bases; unmatched junction nucleotides: 6. Germline CDR1 and CDR2: MNHEY and SVGAGI. CDR3 nucleotide sequence: TGTGCCAGCAGTTCGACTAGCGGGGATAGGCAGTACTTC. Its translation is CASSSTSGDRQYF.

V gene TRBV14 combines with J gene TRBJ2-7; D may be TRBD1 (5 bases). V shed 6 bases and J shed 0 bases, with 15 bases lying between them. CDR3 length: 15 residues. Germline CDR1 SGHDN, CDR2 FVKESK. The CDR3 nucleotides are TGTGCCAGCAGTCACGACAGAAAAAGCTCCTACGAGCAGTACGTC. Encoded protein: CASSHDRKSSYEQYV.

This clone has just one count. The gene calls are TRBV6-5 and TRBJ2-3; D is unresolved. CDR3 length equals 13 residues. Trimming cost V 1 base and J 2 bases, with 4 bases left between them. Looked up from germline, CDR1 is MNHEY and CDR2 is SVGAGI. The CDR3 coding sequence is TGTGCCAGCAGTTACTATTACACAGATACGCAGTATTTT. Amino acid sequence: CASSYYYTDTQYF.

The chain is built from TRBV3-1 (or the pseudogene TRBV3-2) and TRBJ2-4; TRBD2 aligns across 11 bases. The CDR3 covers 17 residues. Germline V lookup: CDR1 LGHDT, CDR2 YNNKEL (reference sequence). The V and J ends lost 2 bases and 2 bases, in that order; junction bases with no gene match: 5. CDR3 nucleotide sequence: TGTGCCAGCAGCCAAATAGCGGGGGGGCCGTCCAAAAACATTCAGTACTTC. It encodes CASSQIAGGPSKNIQYF.

Only a few counts were recorded for this clone. The V gene is TRBV14, the J gene TRBJ1-6; D possibly corresponds to TRBD1 (5 bases). The CDR3 has 13 amino acids. Germline CDR1 reads SGHDN; CDR2 reads FVKESK. The V end was cut by 9 bases, the J end by 6 bases, with 12 bases between. The CDR3 spells CASRGGSNSPLHF. Here the CDR3 DNA reads TGTGCCAGTCGCGGGGGGTCTAATTCACCCCTCCACTTT.

Written as DNA, the CDR3 is TGTGCCAGTAGTATGGGGGGGAGGGGAGCCTACAATGAGCAGTTCTTC. Translating gives CASSMGGRGAYNEQFF. The genes are TRBV19 and TRBJ2-1; 7 bases map to TRBD2. This CDR3 is 16 amino acids long. Per germline, CDR1 LNHDA and CDR2 SQIVND (reference sequence). Losses at the gene ends were 3 bases for V and 2 bases for J; bases not matched to a gene: 7.

This chain uses TRBV5-6 with TRBJ1-2; the D is unclear. Germline values: CDR1 SGHDT, CDR2 YYEEEE. The CDR3 is made up of 14 amino acids. The germline V and J ends were trimmed by 0 bases and 6 bases, with 12 bases remaining between them. CDR3 DNA sequence: TGTGCCAGCAGCTTGGCAGGCAGAGAGAATGGCTACACCTTC. This translates into CASSLAGRENGYTF.

The chain links TRBV7-6 to TRBJ2-3; TRBD2 agrees at 7 bases. This CDR3 has 17 amino acids. V shed 1 base and J 6 bases; nucleotides not matched to a gene: 13. The germline V gene has CDR1 SGHVS and CDR2 FNYEAQ. The CDR3 bases are TGTGCCAGCAGCTTAGGAGGGGCTAGCGGACGGGGGGATACGCAGTATTTT. Amino acids: CASSLGGASGRGDTQYF.

This clone was seen more than once but under ten times. The chain joins TRBV11-3 to TRBJ1-2, with 7 bases fitting TRBD1. The J segment lost 4 bases and the V segment lost 1 base, leaving 15 bases of the junction unmatched. The CDR3 contains 18 residues. Germline V lookup: CDR1 SGHNT, CDR2 YENEEA. CDR3 nucleotide sequence: TGTGCCAGCAGCTTAGTAGCGGTCGAGGGGGCGCCTCCCTATGGCTACACCTTC. Protein sequence: CASSLVAVEGAPPYGYTF.

The V call is TRBV3-1 (or the pseudogene TRBV3-2), the J call TRBJ1-2; maybe TRBD1 (6 bases). The CDR3 spans 15 residues. Trimming shortened V by 1 base and J by 4 bases, and 13 bases separated the two germline ends. Germline CDR1 is LGHDT and CDR2 is YNNKEL (reference sequence). The CDR3 DNA follows: TGTGCCAGCAGCCAAGGGGCTGGACAGAGCTATGGCTACACCTTC. It yields the protein CASSQGAGQSYGYTF.

This chain uses TRBV5-1 with TRBJ2-6; 15 bases map to TRBD2. With 2 bases clipped from V and 0 bases from J, the junction kept 3 bases outside the gene matches. Germline CDR1 and CDR2: SGHRS and YFSETQ. The CDR3 is made up of 19 amino acids. This CDR3 is CASSFGTSGGTSGANVLTF. Here the CDR3 DNA reads TGCGCCAGCAGCTTCGGGACTAGCGGGGGGACCTCTGGGGCCAACGTCCTGACTTTC.

This clone was seen more than once but under ten times. V gene TRBV4-3 combines with J gene TRBJ2-1; a weak D match, TRBD1 (5 bases). Trimming removed 0 bases from V and 5 bases from J, with 14 bases in between. From germline, CDR1 is LGHNA and CDR2 YSLEER. This CDR3 is 16 amino acids long. The CDR3 DNA reads as TGCGCCAGCAGCCAAGAATATCGGCAGGGCCACAATGAGCAGTTCTTC. Protein sequence: CASSQEYRQGHNEQFF.

This clone was seen just once. The rearrangement uses TRBV6-5 and TRBJ2-7, with a possible D match to TRBD1 (6 bases). Germline V gene lookup returns CDR1 MNHEY and CDR2 SVGAGI. This CDR3 has 15 amino acids. Between the trimmed V and J ends, which lost 7 bases and 4 bases, there was a span of 20 bases. CDR3 sequence (DNA): TGTGCCAGCACTCGAGACCGGACAGCTCTGTACGAGCAGTACGTC. It translates to CASTRDRTALYEQYV.

CDR3 residues: CASSSSSYEQYV. CDR3 coding DNA: TGTGCCAGCAGCTCCAGCTCCTACGAGCAGTACGTC. The chain links TRBV6-6 to TRBJ2-7; no reliable D call. The CDR3 sequence is 12 residues long. The V gene's germline CDR1 is MNHNY and CDR2 SVGAGI (reference sequence). Trimming took 6 bases from V and 0 from J, leaving 6 bases between them.